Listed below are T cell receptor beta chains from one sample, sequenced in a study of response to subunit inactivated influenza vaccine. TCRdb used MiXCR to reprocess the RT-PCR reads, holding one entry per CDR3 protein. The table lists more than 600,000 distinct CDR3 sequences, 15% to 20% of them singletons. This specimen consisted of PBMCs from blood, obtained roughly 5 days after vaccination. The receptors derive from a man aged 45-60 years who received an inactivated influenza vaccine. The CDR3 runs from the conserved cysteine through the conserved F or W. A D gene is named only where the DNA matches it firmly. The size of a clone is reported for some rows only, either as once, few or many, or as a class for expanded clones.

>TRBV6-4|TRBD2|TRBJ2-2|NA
CASSDTRLATGELFF
TGTGCCAGCAGTGACACCAGACTAGCGACCGGGGAGCTGTTTTTT
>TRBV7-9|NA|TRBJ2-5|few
CASTSSGTRVGRTQYF
TGTGCCAGCACCTCATCCGGGACTCGGGTTGGAAGGACCCAGTACTTC
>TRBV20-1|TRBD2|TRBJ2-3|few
CSASRLAGEDTQYF
TGCAGTGCTAGTCGACTAGCGGGAGAAGATACGCAGTATTTT
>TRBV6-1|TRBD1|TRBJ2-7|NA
CASSEGLTGLYEQYF
TGTGCCAGCAGTGAAGGTTTGACAGGGCTCTACGAGCAGTACTTC
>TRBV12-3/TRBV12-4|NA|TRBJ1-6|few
CASSSDRVGNSPLHF
TGTGCCAGCAGCTCCGACAGAGTCGGTAATTCACCCCTCCACTTT
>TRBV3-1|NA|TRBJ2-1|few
CASSQVGISYNEQFF
TGTGCCAGCAGCCAAGTAGGGATCTCCTACAATGAGCAGTTCTTC
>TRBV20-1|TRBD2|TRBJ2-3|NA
CGGSGTTDTQYF
TGCGGGGGGAGCGGGACCACAGATACGCAGTATTTT
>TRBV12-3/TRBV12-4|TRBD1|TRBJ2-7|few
CASSLLGGLGEQYF
TGTGCCAGCAGTTTACTAGGGGGCCTCGGCGAGCAGTACTTC
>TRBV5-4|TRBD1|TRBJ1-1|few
CASSPGGSKMNTEAFF
TGTGCCAGCAGTCCAGGGGGGTCTAAGATGAACACTGAAGCTTTCTTT
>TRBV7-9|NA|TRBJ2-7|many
CASSLDRVSYEQYF
TGTGCCAGCAGCTTAGACAGAGTCTCCTACGAGCAGTACTTC
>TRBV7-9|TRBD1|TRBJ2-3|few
CASSKRTGEDTQYF
TGTGCCAGCAGCAAACGGACAGGGGAAGATACGCAGTATTTT
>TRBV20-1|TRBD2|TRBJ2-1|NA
CSAGSSGRTSYNEQFF
TGCAGTGCTGGGTCTAGCGGGAGGACCTCCTACAATGAGCAGTTCTTC
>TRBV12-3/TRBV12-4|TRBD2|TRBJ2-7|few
CASSLGSGGVEQYF
TGTGCCAGCAGTTTGGGATCGGGGGGGGTCGAGCAGTACTTC
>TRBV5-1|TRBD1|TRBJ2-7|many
CASSLSGTGGDEQYF
TGCGCCAGCAGCTTGAGTGGGACAGGGGGCGACGAGCAGTACTTC
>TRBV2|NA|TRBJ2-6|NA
CAIRSRGLGSGANVLTF
TGTGCCATCAGGAGTAGGGGTTTGGGCTCTGGGGCCAACGTCCTGACTTTC
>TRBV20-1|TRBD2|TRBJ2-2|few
CSAQAGGPGVGELFF
TGCAGTGCCCAAGCGGGGGGGCCAGGTGTCGGGGAGCTGTTTTTT
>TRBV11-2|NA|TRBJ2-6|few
CASSPTDPDSGANVLTF
TGTGCCAGCAGTCCGACAGACCCGGACTCTGGGGCCAACGTCCTGACTTTC
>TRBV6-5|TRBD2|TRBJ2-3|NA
CASSYSSGTSGGTDTQYF
TGTGCCAGCAGTTACTCGAGCGGGACTAGCGGGGGTACAGATACGCAGTATTTT
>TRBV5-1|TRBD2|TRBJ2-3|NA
CASSLGLAGWTDTQYF
TGCGCCAGCAGCTTAGGACTAGCGGGATGGACAGATACGCAGTATTTT
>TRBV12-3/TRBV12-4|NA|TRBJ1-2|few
CASSSTGNGYTF
TGTGCCAGCAGTTCCACCGGGAACGGCTACACCTTC
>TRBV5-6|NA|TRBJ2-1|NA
CASSPFDMRGAYNEQFF
TGTGCCAGCAGCCCGTTCGATATGCGGGGAGCTTACAATGAGCAGTTCTTC
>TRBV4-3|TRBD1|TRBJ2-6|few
CASSQRTGAGANVLTF
TGCGCCAGCAGCCAACGGACAGGGGCTGGGGCCAACGTCCTGACTTTC
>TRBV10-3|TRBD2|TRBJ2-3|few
CAISESMGLGSTDTQYF
TGTGCCATCAGTGAGTCGATGGGACTAGGGTCCACAGATACGCAGTATTTT
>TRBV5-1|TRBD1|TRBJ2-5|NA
CASSIGTAKETQYF
TGCGCCAGCAGCATTGGGACAGCCAAAGAGACCCAGTACTTC
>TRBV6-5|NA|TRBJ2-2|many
CASSYSGPGELFF
TGTGCCAGCAGTTACTCGGGGCCCGGGGAGCTGTTTTTT
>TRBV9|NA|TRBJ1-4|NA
CASSPTGGSAAEKLFF
TGTGCCAGCAGCCCGACGGGGGGCAGCGCCGCAGAAAAACTGTTTTTT
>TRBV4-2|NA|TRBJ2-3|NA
CASSHAPVGGRDTQYF
TGTGCCAGCAGCCACGCTCCCGTAGGTGGGCGGGATACGCAGTATTTT
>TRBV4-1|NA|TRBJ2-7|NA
CASSPQVQGEQYF
TGCGCCAGCAGCCCCCAGGTCCAGGGAGAGCAGTACTTC
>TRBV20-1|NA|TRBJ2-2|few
CSASRPGAITGELFF
TGCAGTGCTAGCAGGCCAGGGGCAATCACCGGGGAGCTGTTTTTT
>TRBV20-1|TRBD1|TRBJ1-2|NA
CSAGTGGASNYGYTF
TGCAGTGCTGGGACAGGGGGCGCGTCCAACTATGGCTACACCTTC
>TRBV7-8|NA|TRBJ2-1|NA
CASSLVRLAVYNEQFF
TGTGCCAGCAGCTTAGTTAGGCTAGCTGTTTACAATGAGCAGTTCTTC